This is a list of T cell receptor beta chains from one sample in a study of blood T cell repertoires in COVID-19. Sequencing was performed with immunoSEQ multiplex PCR; in TCRdb, only in-frame clones are kept and a portion is missing. The repertoire holds over 85,000 clones, with 87% as singletons. The sample comprised peripheral blood. The receptors were sampled from a human donor with acute or convalescent COVID-19. The donor label of this sample is uncertain. CDR3s include the opening cysteine and the closing phenylalanine or tryptophan. A D gene is named only where the DNA matches it firmly. For some rows the clone size is stated as once, few or many, or as a class when expanded; others skip it.

. | . | TRBJ1-5 | TRBV7-9 | 13 | CASSPRTDQPQHF | TGTGCCAGCAGCCCCAGGACTGATCAGCCCCAGCATTTT
. | . | TRBJ2-2 | TRBV6-4 | 17 | CASSAYGGRTNTGELFF | TGTGCCAGCAGTGCCTACGGGGGACGGACGAACACCGGGGAGCTGTTTTTT
TRBD2 | . | TRBJ2-2 | TRBV7-6 | 14 | CASSSGGNTGELFF | TGTGCCAGCAGTAGCGGGGGAAACACCGGGGAGCTGTTTTTT
. | . | TRBJ2-3 | TRBV7-6 | 16 | CASSLETSISTDTQYF | TGTGCCAGCAGCTTAGAAACTAGCATAAGCACAGATACGCAGTATTTT
TRBD1 | . | TRBJ2-6 | TRBV4-1 | 18 | CASSPGQGVGSGANVLTF | TGCGCCAGCAGCCCGGGACAGGGGGTTGGCTCTGGGGCCAACGTCCTGACTTTC
TRBD1 | . | TRBJ2-7 | TRBV30 | 13 | CAWRGTGDYEQYF | TGTGCCTGGAGGGGGACAGGGGATTACGAGCAGTACTTC
. | once | TRBJ1-1 | TRBV6-5 | 13 | CASSYSANTEAFF | TGTGCCAGCAGTTACTCGGCAAACACTGAAGCTTTCTTT
. | once | TRBJ2-3 | TRBV21-1 | 11 | CASRLAPGQYF | TGTGCCAGCAGACTAGCTCCTGGGCAGTATTTT
TRBD2 | . | TRBJ2-5 | TRBV3-1/TRBV3-2 | 14 | CASSRPGGRETQYF | TGTGCCAGCAGCCGACCGGGGGGGAGGGAGACCCAGTACTTC
TRBD1 | once | TRBJ1-2 | TRBV9 | 16 | CASSAGQGPPNYGYTF | TGTGCCAGCAGCGCCGGACAGGGGCCTCCTAACTATGGCTACACCTTC
TRBD1 | . | TRBJ1-1 | TRBV28 | 15 | CAGGDGGGGRTEAFF | TGTGCCGGCGGCGACGGCGGAGGGGGCAGGACTGAAGCTTTCTTT
. | . | TRBJ2-2 | TRBV28 | 13 | CASCASAARELFF | TGTGCCAGCTGCGCCAGTGCGGCGCGGGAGCTGTTTTTT
. | . | TRBJ2-5 | TRBV3-1/TRBV3-2 | 14 | CASTPPGHTGTQYF | TGTGCCAGCACTCCACCGGGACACACGGGGACCCAGTACTTC
. | . | TRBJ1-5 | TRBV7-2 | 14 | CASSSGSGTQPQHF | TGTGCCAGCAGCTCCGGAAGCGGAACTCAGCCCCAGCATTTT
. | . | TRBJ2-1 | TRBV5-1 | 15 | CASSSSLVAEIEKLF | TGCGCCAGCAGCTCCTCGCTGGTTGCGGAAATAGAGAAGCTCTTC
. | . | TRBJ1-3 | TRBV29-1 | 14 | CSVGGGESGNTIYF | TGCAGCGTTGGTGGGGGCGAATCTGGAAACACCATATATTTT
. | . | TRBJ2-2 | TRBV29-1 | 13 | CSGSRGKSGELFF | TGCAGCGGCAGCCGGGGAAAGAGCGGGGAGCTGTTTTTT
. | . | TRBJ2-3 | TRBV11-3 | 14 | CASSLIGDTDTQYF | TGTGCCAGCAGCTTGATAGGGGACACAGATACGCAGTATTTT